The 14 T cell receptor beta chains listed next were all sequenced from one sample in a study of glioma-infiltrating T cells (dated by TCRdb to about 2016). The sequencer listed for this sample is Illumina MiSeq. The iRepertoire nested amplicon-rescue multiplex PCR (arm-PCR) platform was used to amplify TCR alpha and beta CDR3 regions from RNA. The public reads were run again by TCRdb, first through fastp at Q25 and then through MiXCR, and only productive beta chains were kept. Rows merge per CDR3 protein into single entries with the most common DNA and genes. This sample gives around 140,000 distinct CDR3 sequences in total; around 40% of them show up just once. The leading ten clones occupy around 18% of the sample. Specimen: glioma tissue, nonneoplastic brain tissue, or PBMCs (not recorded which). These receptors were obtained from a human donor with low-grade glioma or glioblastoma, undergoing nonglioma brain surgery, or in good health (not recorded which).

This chain uses TRBV27 with TRBJ2-1; D not resolved. This CDR3 comprises 13 residues. The V and J ends lost 9 bases and 2 bases respectively, with 11 bases between them. Germline V gene data show CDR1 as MNHEY and CDR2 as SMNVEV (reference sequence). CDR3 amino acids: CASGRITYNEQFF. CDR3 in DNA: TGTGCCAGTGGACGGATAACCTACAATGAGCAGTTCTTC.

CDR3 in amino acids: CAISESGQGGLKNIQYF. The CDR3 coding sequence is TGTGCCATCAGTGAGTCGGGACAGGGGGGCCTCAAAAACATTCAGTACTTC. The chain carries TRBV10-3 and TRBJ2-4; 11 positions agree with TRBD1. The CDR3 spans 17 residues. Germline V lookup: CDR1 ENHRY, CDR2 SYGVKD. V trimming: 0 bases; J trimming: 3 bases; junction bases outside the gene matches: 4.

In this sample, this clonotype turned up once. V usage is TRBV20-1 and J usage is TRBJ2-7; 8 positions match TRBD2. V gave up 6 bases and J gave up 3 bases; unmatched junction bases: 10. Germline CDR1 and CDR2: DFQATT and SNEGSKA (reference sequence). This CDR3 spans 14 amino acids. In DNA form, the CDR3 reads TGCAGTGCGACTCCACTAGCGGACAACTACGAGCAGTACTTC. Its protein is CSATPLADNYEQYF.

In this sample, this clonotype turned up a few times. This CDR3 reads CASSDGGPGSGELFF. The CDR3 coding sequence is TGTGCCAGCAGTGACGGAGGGCCGGGTAGCGGGGAGCTGTTTTTT. This chain joins TRBV25-1 and TRBJ2-2, with a weak D call TRBD2 (6 bases). The CDR3 runs to 15 residues. Germline CDR1 is MGHDK and CDR2 is SYGVNS. Between the trimmed V and J ends, which lost 3 bases and 7 bases, there was a span of 15 bases.

This clonotype was observed a few times. The rearrangement joins TRBV20-1 to TRBJ1-4, with D perhaps TRBD1 (6 bases). There are 14 residues in the CDR3. The germline V gene has CDR1 DFQATT and CDR2 SNEGSKA (reference sequence). The V and J ends lost 6 bases and 4 bases respectively, with 15 bases between them. The CDR3 protein is CSAGDQGNNEKLFF. The CDR3 DNA sequence: TGCAGTGCGGGGGACCAGGGGAATAATGAAAAACTGTTTTTT.

This clonotype was found a few times. This sequence joins TRBV10-3 and TRBJ2-5, with D maybe TRBD1 (6 bases). The CDR3 extends over 16 amino acids. V gave up 3 bases and J gave up 5 bases, with 19 bases separating them. Germline V gene sequence: CDR1 ENHRY, CDR2 SYGVKD. This chain's CDR3 is CAISEEHTGLGETQYF. The DNA for the CDR3 is TGTGCCATCAGTGAAGAACATACAGGGTTGGGCGAGACCCAGTACTTC.

V and J are TRBV20-1 and TRBJ2-7; 7 nucleotides match TRBD2. V dropped 0 bases and J dropped 3; count of bases not matched to a gene: 2. Germline CDR1 and CDR2: DFQATT and SNEGSKA (reference sequence). The CDR3 runs 13 residues. The CDR3 region has the DNA TGCAGTGCTAGAGAACTAGCGAGCTACGAGCAGTACTTC. This codes for CSARELASYEQYF.

This clonotype was seen a few times. This rearrangement joins TRBV4-1 to TRBJ2-1; tentative D call: TRBD2 (6 bases). The V end was cut by 0 bases, the J end by 6 bases, with 15 bases between. The CDR3 extends over 16 amino acids. CDR1 is MGHRA and CDR2 is YSYEKL in the germline V gene. The CDR3 is CASSQERGVHRNEQFF. The DNA of the CDR3 is TGCGCCAGCAGCCAAGAGCGGGGAGTACATCGCAATGAGCAGTTCTTC.

The chain carries TRBV6-6 and TRBJ1-6, with 7 nucleotides matching TRBD1. V was clipped by 7 bases and J by 10 bases; unmatched bases: 16. Germline V lookup: CDR1 MNHNY, CDR2 SVGAGI (reference sequence). The CDR3 runs to 16 residues. The CDR3 coding sequence is TGTGCCAGCATGCAATATACAGGGGCATACGGGTCACCCCTCCACTTT. Its translation: CASMQYTGAYGSPLHF.

This clonotype was counted between two and nine times. V and J are TRBV5-4 and TRBJ2-3; D might be TRBD1 or TRBD2, each matching 5 bases. This CDR3 spans 15 amino acids. Between the trimmed V and J ends, which lost 3 bases and 0 bases, there was a span of 11 bases. Germline-derived CDR1 and CDR2 are SGHNT and YYREEE (reference sequence). This CDR3 reads CASSSGTLSTDTQYF. CDR3 in DNA: TGTGCCAGCAGCTCCGGGACCCTTAGCACAGATACGCAGTATTTT.

Concerning this clonotype: Given a much more abundant clone one base away, this may be a read error. V is TRBV29-1 and J is TRBJ2-7; 7 bases agree with TRBD1. The CDR3 spans 13 residues. Germline CDR1 reads SQVTM; CDR2 reads ANQGSEA. The DNA for the CDR3 is TGCGGTGCTCGACGGGACAGCTCCTACGAGCAGTACTTC. Translated, it gives CGARRDSSYEQYF.

This rearrangement joins TRBV6-2 or TRBV6-3 to TRBJ2-5, with 11 bases fitting TRBD2. CDR1 and CDR2 (germline): MNHEY, SVGEGT. The length of the CDR3 is 14 residues. Trimming at V came to 6 bases and at J to 5 bases, leaving 5 bases not matched to a gene. CDR3 coding DNA: TGTGCCAGCAGCCCGACTAGCGGGGTGGAGACCCAGTACTTC. Amino acids: CASSPTSGVETQYF.

This clonotype was seen just once. The chain joins TRBV12-3 or TRBV12-4 to TRBJ1-3; D unresolved. The ends were cut back, 7 bases at V and 0 bases at J, with 7 bases in the middle. This CDR3 comprises 13 residues. CDR3 in DNA: TGTGCCAGCAAGGGTGGCTCTGGAAACACCATATATTTT. Its protein product is CASKGGSGNTIYF.

The J gene is TRBJ2-3, the V gene TRBV5-1; D remains unclear. The CDR3 extends over 15 amino acids. V was pared by 4 bases and J by 7 bases, with 19 bases between. The V gene's germline CDR1 is SGHRS and CDR2 YFSETQ. CDR3 loop: CASSATENPSNTQYF. CDR3 coding DNA: TGCGCCAGCAGCGCGACTGAGAACCCATCAAATACGCAGTATTTT.